Below are 9 T cell receptor beta chains sequenced from a single sample in a study of CD8+CD57+ T cells in acquired aplastic anemia. Genomic DNA was employed as the template in profiling TCR beta VDJ and CDR3. Each CDR3 protein gets one entry after TCRdb re-called the reads with MiXCR. The data contain some 130,000 distinct CDR3 sequences, around 48% of them seen just once; the ten biggest clones take up 2% to 3%. The sample taken for sequencing was sorted CD4+, CD8+, or CD8+CD57+ T cells (not recorded which) from PBMCs. All receptors come from a human donor in good health, serving as a control.

This clonotype has just a few counts. V and J are TRBV29-1 and TRBJ2-7, with 8 bases fitting TRBD1. The junction had 6 bases not matched to a gene; V was cut back by 8 bases and J by 0 bases. Germline V gene data show CDR1 as SQVTM and CDR2 as ANQGSEA. The CDR3 covers 13 residues. This chain's CDR3 is CSYRTGSSYEQYF. DNA for the CDR3: TGCAGCTACCGGACAGGGAGCTCCTACGAGCAGTACTTC.

This chain links TRBV19 with TRBJ2-7; D remains ambiguous. The CDR3 is 15 amino acids. The V gene lost 3 bases and the J gene lost 5 bases, with 17 bases spanning the gap. CDR1 and CDR2 from the germline V gene are LNHDA and SQIVND (reference sequence). CDR3 in DNA: TGTGCCAGTAGTATCTCACATCGTCCGGGCAACGAGCAGTACTTC. Protein product: CASSISHRPGNEQYF.

Concerning this clonotype: With a much larger clone just one base away, this may be a read error. The chain carries TRBV18 and TRBJ1-5; 8 nucleotides match TRBD1. This CDR3 has 15 amino acids. Germline assignment: CDR1 KGHSH and CDR2 LQKENI. DNA of the CDR3: TGTGCCAGCTCAGCCGACAGGGGTAGCTATCAGCCCCAGCATTTT. Protein sequence: CASSADRGSYQPQHF.

The genes are TRBV7-2 and TRBJ1-1, with D possibly being TRBD1 (5 bases). This CDR3 comprises 12 residues. From germline, CDR1 is SGHTA and CDR2 FQGNSA. The V and J ends lost 5 bases and 5 bases respectively, with 9 bases between them. CDR3 protein: CASSPGLTEAFF. CDR3 nucleotides: TGTGCCAGCAGCCCAGGGTTAACTGAAGCTTTCTTT. The full variable domain, its missing parts supplied by reference TRBV7-2 and TRBJ1-1, is GAGVSQSPSNKVTEKGKDVELRCDPISGHTALYWYRQSLGQGLEFLIYFQGNSAPDKSGLPSDRFSAERTGGSVSTLTIQRTQQEDSAVYLCASSPGLTEAFFGQGTRLTVV.

This clonotype has at least ten counts. This chain joins TRBV19 and TRBJ2-5, with D perhaps matching TRBD1 (6 bases). The CDR3 covers 15 residues. Deletions cut 4 bases from V and 3 bases from J, with 15 bases between. Germline lookup yields CDR1 LNHDA and CDR2 SQIVND (reference sequence). CDR3 DNA sequence: TGTGCCAGTAGTACCTCCGGGACATATAAAGAGACCCAGTACTTC. Its protein product is CASSTSGTYKETQYF.

This chain's CDR3 is CASSQKRPQTSGLLYEQYF. The CDR3 DNA is TGTGCCAGCTCACAGAAAAGACCCCAAACTAGCGGACTTCTCTACGAGCAGTACTTC. This chain connects TRBV18 to TRBJ2-7, with 8 bases identical to TRBD2. Germline V lookup: CDR1 KGHSH, CDR2 LQKENI. The CDR3 sequence is 19 residues long. The V gene end was trimmed by 4 bases and the J gene end by 3 bases; junction bases not matched to a gene: 20.

As regards this clonotype: A much larger clone differs by one base, so this may be a read error. The V call is TRBV19, the J call TRBJ1-5; 12 bases fit TRBD1. The CDR3 has 16 amino acids. Germline assignment: CDR1 LNHDA and CDR2 SQIVND (reference sequence). The CDR3 reads CASSPGTGGNSQPRHF. The CDR3 region has the DNA TGTGCCAGTAGTCCCGGGACAGGGGGCAATAGTCAGCCCCGGCATTTT.

This clonotype has only a few counts. The chain couples TRBV3-1 to TRBJ2-5; D possibly matches TRBD1 or TRBD2 (5 bases each). Trimming removed 2 bases from V and 4 bases from J, with 17 bases in between. The V gene's germline CDR1 is LGHDT and CDR2 YNNKEL (reference sequence). The CDR3 consists of 16 residues. This CDR3 reads CASSQLTWGIRETQYF. The CDR3 nucleotides are TGTGCCAGCAGCCAACTCACGTGGGGGATAAGAGAGACCCAGTACTTC.

This clonotype was seen more than once but under ten times. Relative to the germline gene, one junction end is altered; a read error may explain this. This chain uses TRBV12-5 with TRBJ2-5, with 15 bases matching TRBD2. CDR1 is LGHNT and CDR2 is FRNRAP in the germline V gene. This CDR3 region has 17 residues. The CDR3 reads CAGGDPGTSGGRETQYF. Here the CDR3 DNA reads TGTGCTGGTGGGGACCCCGGGACTAGCGGGGGGCGGGAGACCCAGTACTTC.